This T cell receptor (beta chain) appears in the sequencing data of a study of PD-1 blockade in classical Hodgkin lymphoma. Study-wide results and limits: Patients newly diagnosed and complete responders had comparable baseline diversity. Relapsed/refractory patients reportedly had the lowest baseline TCR diversity, below newly diagnosed patients, who were below healthy donors. Exclusion removed patients who began nivolumab under 1 year after ASCT. While CD8+ TCR diversity did not rise significantly by C4D1, CD4+ TCR diversity did.

Clones were sequenced by immunoSEQ multiplex PCR, and TCRdb holds only the in-frame ones, with some missing. The table has 50,000 or so clones, around 93% seen once. No patient escaped relapse after autologous stem cell transplantation, and brentuximab vedotin exposure varied. As regards this clone: Its antigen is still unknown.

This TCR was recovered from a human donor with classical Hodgkin lymphoma. This sample comprised peripheral blood mononuclear cells (PBMCs), obtained before the second cycle of nivolumab.

The CDR3 loop is CASATPPAQETQYF. The DNA for the CDR3 is TGTGCCAGCGCCACCCCTCCGGCTCAAGAGACCCAGTACTTC. The chain couples TRBV5-6 to TRBJ2-5; no clear D gene. V was cut by 7 bases and J by 2 bases, with 15 bases left in between. Per the germline V gene, CDR1 is SGHDT and CDR2 is YYEEEE. This CDR3 has 14 amino acids.